The 15 T cell receptor beta chains given below trace back to one sample, sequenced in a study of shared clonotypes between healthy human individuals. TCRdb's table, derived via immunoSEQ multiplex PCR, lists solely in-frame clones and lacks some. The sample lists around 720,000 clones; about 80% were seen once. Sequenced input: memory CD4+ T cells sorted from blood. Subset in this sample: CD45RA-negative fraction. The receptor set was obtained from a woman between 25 and 40 years old in good health.

Here the CDR3 reads CATTGPESPNYGYTF. The CDR3 nucleotides are TGTGCCACCACTGGGCCCGAATCGCCTAACTATGGCTACACCTTC. This rearrangement joins TRBV28 to TRBJ1-2, with unresolved D. The germline V and J ends were trimmed by 10 bases and 0 bases, with 18 bases remaining between them. Looked up from germline, CDR1 is MDHEN and CDR2 is SYDVKM. This CDR3 spans 15 amino acids.

The CDR3: CASSLMMKGVYQPQHF. The DNA for the CDR3 is TGTGCCAGCAGTTTGATGATGAAGGGAGTCTATCAGCCCCAGCATTTT. The chain joins TRBV28 to TRBJ1-5; D unclear. Looked up from germline, CDR1 is MDHEN and CDR2 is SYDVKM. Trimming stripped 3 bases from V and 5 bases from J, with 17 bases between. The CDR3 spans 16 residues.

In nucleotides, the CDR3 is TGCGCCAGCAGCTTGGCCCTGGATCTAGCGGTAGACGAGCAGTACTTC. Translation gives CASSLALDLAVDEQYF. The gene calls are TRBV5-1 and TRBJ2-7, with 7 bases identical to TRBD2. The germline gives CDR1 SGHRS, CDR2 YFSETQ. V shed 0 bases and J 5 bases; nucleotides not matched to a gene: 11. The CDR3 sequence is 16 residues long.

The CDR3 bases are TGTGCCAGCAGCTTAGGGGGCGTAGCTGGAAACACCATATATTTT. The encoded protein is CASSLGGVAGNTIYF. V gene TRBV7-9 combines with J gene TRBJ1-3, with D maybe TRBD1 (5 bases). Deletions cut 1 base from V and 2 bases from J, with 9 bases between. The germline V gene encodes CDR1 SEHNR and CDR2 FQNEAQ (reference sequence). This CDR3 has 15 amino acids.

The rearrangement uses TRBV5-4 and TRBJ2-1; TRBD1 might be the D (6 bases). This CDR3 spans 15 amino acids. Germline assignment: CDR1 SGHNT and CDR2 YYREEE (reference sequence). V was pared by 0 bases and J by 5 bases, with 12 bases between. The chain's CDR3 is CASSLGGTSHNEQFF. In DNA form, the CDR3 reads TGTGCCAGCAGCTTGGGAGGGACATCCCACAATGAGCAGTTCTTC.

CDR3 nucleotides: TGCGCCAGCAGTCAAAACCCGGGGGTAACTGAAGCTTTCTTT. This sequence encodes CASSQNPGVTEAFF. The rearrangement joins TRBV5-1 to TRBJ1-1; a weak D match, TRBD1 (5 bases). V was shortened by 5 bases and J by 5 bases, with 16 bases between the two germline ends. Germline V gives CDR1 SGHRS, CDR2 YFSETQ. This CDR3 comprises 14 residues.

This clone is a singleton in its sample. The J gene is TRBJ2-1, the V gene TRBV7-9; D gene ambiguous. Germline values: CDR1 SEHNR, CDR2 FQNEAQ (reference sequence). The CDR3 is 14 amino acids. V lost 1 base, J lost 4 bases, and 8 bases lay in between. CDR3 sequence (DNA): TGTGCCAGCAGCTTAGGCACCAGTTACAATGAGCAGTTCTTC. Protein sequence: CASSLGTSYNEQFF.

This clone was counted once. The CDR3 region is CSVGRGRAGETQYF. Here the CDR3 DNA reads TGCAGCGTTGGGAGGGGAAGGGCTGGAGAGACCCAGTACTTC. The rearrangement links TRBV29-1 to TRBJ2-5; possible D gene TRBD2, 6 bases. Trimming took 4 bases from V and 4 from J, leaving 16 bases between them. Germline V gene lookup returns CDR1 SQVTM and CDR2 ANQGSEA. This CDR3 has 14 amino acids.

V gene TRBV10-3 combines with J gene TRBJ2-1, with 11 nucleotides matching TRBD2. The CDR3 totals 13 residues. V gave up 11 bases and J gave up 5 bases; unmatched junction bases: 5. Looked up from germline, CDR1 is ENHRY and CDR2 is SYGVKD. CDR3 in amino acids: CAVRLAGNNEQFF. The DNA for the CDR3 is TGTGCCGTCCGACTAGCGGGGAACAATGAGCAGTTCTTC.

The V and J genes are TRBV6-5 and TRBJ2-7; tentative D call: TRBD1 (6 bases). This CDR3 contains 15 residues. V was cut by 0 bases and J by 7 bases, with 16 bases left in between. Germline lookup yields CDR1 MNHEY and CDR2 SVGAGI. The CDR3: CASSYSRQALQEQYF. DNA for the CDR3: TGTGCCAGCAGTTACTCCCGACAGGCCTTGCAAGAGCAGTACTTC.

Points on this clone: The same CDR3 also results from other DNA sequences found in this sample. The rearrangement joins TRBV28 to TRBJ1-5; 7 bases agree with TRBD1. V shed 6 bases and J 5 bases; nucleotides not matched to a gene: 7. The CDR3 has 14 amino acids. The germline CDR1 and CDR2 sequences are MDHEN and SYDVKM. The CDR3 loop reads CASSPGTDYQPQHF. For the CDR3, the DNA is TGTGCCAGCAGCCCAGGGACAGATTATCAGCCCCAGCATTTT.

The chain uses TRBV19 and TRBJ1-1, with 9 bases that match TRBD1. Germline CDR1 LNHDA, CDR2 SQIVND (reference sequence). V lost 5 bases, J lost 5 bases, and 9 bases stayed unmatched. This CDR3 has 15 residues. CDR3 residues: CASSPRDREVTEAFF. CDR3 DNA: TGTGCCAGTAGTCCGCGGGACAGGGAAGTAACTGAAGCTTTCTTT.

The chain uses TRBV5-5 and TRBJ2-7, with a weak D call TRBD2 (6 bases). The CDR3 extends over 14 amino acids. Per germline, CDR1 SGHKS and CDR2 YYEKEE (reference sequence). V gave up 4 bases and J gave up 4 bases, with 15 bases separating them. The CDR3 DNA sequence: TGTGCCAGCAGCCGCGGGACTCCTAATTACGAGCAGTACTTC. Translated: CASSRGTPNYEQYF.

The gene calls are TRBV11-3 and TRBJ2-1; 8 bases align to TRBD2. Germline trimming cut 5 bases from V and 0 bases from J; bases unmatched to any gene: 6. This CDR3 comprises 16 residues. Germline CDR1 and CDR2: SGHNT and YENEEA. In DNA, the CDR3 is TGTGCCAGCAGCCCAGTAGCGGGATACTCCTACAATGAGCAGTTCTTC. Translating gives CASSPVAGYSYNEQFF.

V usage is TRBV14 and J usage is TRBJ2-7; 12 positions agree with TRBD1. With V trimmed by 0 bases and J by 7 bases, 10 bases remained unmatched. The CDR3 has 17 amino acids. CDR1 is SGHDN, CDR2 FVKESK, per germline. CDR3 loop: CASSQDPFRDRGLEQYF. CDR3 DNA: TGTGCCAGCAGCCAAGACCCCTTCCGGGACAGGGGGCTTGAGCAGTACTTC. Drawing the rest from reference TRBV14 and TRBJ2-7, the complete variable domain is EAGVTQFPSHSVIEKGQTVTLRCDPISGHDNLYWYRRVMGKEIKFLLHFVKESKQDESGMPNNRFLAERTGGTYSTLKVQPAELEDSGVYFCASSQDPFRDRGLEQYFGPGTRLTVT.